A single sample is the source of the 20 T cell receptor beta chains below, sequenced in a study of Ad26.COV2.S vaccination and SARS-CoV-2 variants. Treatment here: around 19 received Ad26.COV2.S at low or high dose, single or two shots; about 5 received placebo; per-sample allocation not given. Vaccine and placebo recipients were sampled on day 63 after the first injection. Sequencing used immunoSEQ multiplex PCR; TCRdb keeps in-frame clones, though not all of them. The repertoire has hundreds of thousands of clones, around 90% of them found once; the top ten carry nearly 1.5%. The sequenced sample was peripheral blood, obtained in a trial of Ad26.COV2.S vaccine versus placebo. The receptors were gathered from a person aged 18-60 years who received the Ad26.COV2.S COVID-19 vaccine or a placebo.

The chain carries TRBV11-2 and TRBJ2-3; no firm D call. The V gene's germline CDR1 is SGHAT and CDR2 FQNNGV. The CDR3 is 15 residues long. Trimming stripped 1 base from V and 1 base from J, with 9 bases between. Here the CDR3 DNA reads TGTGCCAGCAGCTTAGGGGCCCCTCGCACAGATACGCAGTATTTT. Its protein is CASSLGAPRTDTQYF.

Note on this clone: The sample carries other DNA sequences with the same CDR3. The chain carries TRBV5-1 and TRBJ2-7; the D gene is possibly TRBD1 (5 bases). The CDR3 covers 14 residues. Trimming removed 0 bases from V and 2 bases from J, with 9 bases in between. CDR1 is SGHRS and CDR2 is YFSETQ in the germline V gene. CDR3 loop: CASSLVGETYEQYF. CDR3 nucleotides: TGCGCCAGCAGCTTGGTAGGGGAAACCTACGAGCAGTACTTC.

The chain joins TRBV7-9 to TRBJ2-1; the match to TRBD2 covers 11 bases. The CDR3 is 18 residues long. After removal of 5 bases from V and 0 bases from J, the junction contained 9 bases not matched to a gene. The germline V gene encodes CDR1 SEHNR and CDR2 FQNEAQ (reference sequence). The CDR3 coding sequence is TGTGCCAGCAGCCCCACCCGGCTAGCGGGAGGCTCCTACAATGAGCAGTTCTTC. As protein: CASSPTRLAGGSYNEQFF. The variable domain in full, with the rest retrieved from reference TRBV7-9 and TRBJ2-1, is DTGVSQNPRHKITKRGQNVTFRCDPISEHNRLYWYRQTLGQGPEFLTYFQNEAQLEKSRLLSDRFSAERPKGSFSTLEIQRTEQGDSAMYLCASSPTRLAGGSYNEQFFGPGTRLTVL.

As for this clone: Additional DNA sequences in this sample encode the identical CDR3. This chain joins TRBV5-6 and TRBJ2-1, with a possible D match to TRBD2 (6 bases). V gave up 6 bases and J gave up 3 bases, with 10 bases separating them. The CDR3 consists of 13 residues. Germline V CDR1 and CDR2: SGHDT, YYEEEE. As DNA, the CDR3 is TGTGCCAGCACCCGGGGGAGCTACAATGAGCAGTTCTTC. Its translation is CASTRGSYNEQFF.

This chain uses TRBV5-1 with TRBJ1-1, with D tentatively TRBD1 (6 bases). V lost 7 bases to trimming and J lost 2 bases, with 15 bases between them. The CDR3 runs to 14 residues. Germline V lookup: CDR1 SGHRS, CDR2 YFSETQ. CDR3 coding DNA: TGCGCCAGCGCCCCACAGGGAACTAACACTGAAGCTTTCTTT. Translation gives CASAPQGTNTEAFF.

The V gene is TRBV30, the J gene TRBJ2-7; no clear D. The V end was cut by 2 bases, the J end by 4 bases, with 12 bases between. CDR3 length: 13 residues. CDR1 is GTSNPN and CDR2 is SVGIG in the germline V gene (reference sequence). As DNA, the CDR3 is TGTGCCTGGAGTCCGGAGACATATTACGAGCAGTACTTC. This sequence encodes CAWSPETYYEQYF.

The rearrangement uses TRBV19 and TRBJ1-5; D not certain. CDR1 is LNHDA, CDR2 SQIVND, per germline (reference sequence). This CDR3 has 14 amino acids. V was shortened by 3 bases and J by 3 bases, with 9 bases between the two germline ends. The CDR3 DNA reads TGTGCCAGTAGTATCGGTGCCCCCAATCAGCCCCAGCATTTT. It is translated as CASSIGAPNQPQHF. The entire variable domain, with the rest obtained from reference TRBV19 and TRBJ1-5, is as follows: DGGITQSPKYLFRKEGQNVTLSCEQNLNHDAMYWYRQDPGQGLRLIYYSQIVNDFQKGDIAEGYSVSREKKESFPLTVTSAQKNPTAFYLCASSIGAPNQPQHFGDGTRLSIL.

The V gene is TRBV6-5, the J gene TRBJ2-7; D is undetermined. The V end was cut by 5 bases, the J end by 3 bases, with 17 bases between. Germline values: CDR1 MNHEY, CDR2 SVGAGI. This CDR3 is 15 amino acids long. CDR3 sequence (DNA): TGTGCCAGCAGTAACCCCGCGACCGGCGGCTACGAGCAGTACTTC. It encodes CASSNPATGGYEQYF.

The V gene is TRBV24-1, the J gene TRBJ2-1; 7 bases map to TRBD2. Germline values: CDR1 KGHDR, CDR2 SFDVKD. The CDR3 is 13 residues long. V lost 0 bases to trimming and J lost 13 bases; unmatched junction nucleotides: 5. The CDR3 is CATSDLQAGRQFF. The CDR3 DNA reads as TGTGCCACCAGTGATTTGCAAGCGGGGAGACAGTTCTTC.

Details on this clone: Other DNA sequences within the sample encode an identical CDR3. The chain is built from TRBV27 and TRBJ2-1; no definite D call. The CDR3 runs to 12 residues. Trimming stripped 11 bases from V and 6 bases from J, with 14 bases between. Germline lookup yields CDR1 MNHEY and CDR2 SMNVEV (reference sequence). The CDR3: CASSLLGNEQFF. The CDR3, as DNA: TGTGCCTCAAGTTTGCTCGGCAATGAGCAGTTCTTC.

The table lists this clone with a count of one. The DNA of the CDR3 is TGTGCCAGCAGCCAAGATTCGGGAGGAGGGAACACTGAAGCTTTCTTT. Protein sequence: CASSQDSGGGNTEAFF. The chain couples TRBV3-1 (or the pseudogene TRBV3-2) to TRBJ1-1; D call uncertain. Trimming removed 0 bases at V and 1 base at J, with 12 bases between. The CDR3 covers 16 residues. Germline loops: CDR1 LGHDT, CDR2 YNNKEL (reference sequence).

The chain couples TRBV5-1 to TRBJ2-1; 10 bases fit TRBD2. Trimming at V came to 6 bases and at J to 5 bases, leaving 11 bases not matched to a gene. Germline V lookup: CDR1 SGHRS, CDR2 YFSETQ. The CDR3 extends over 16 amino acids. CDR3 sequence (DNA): TGCGCCAGCACCCCTGGTATAGCGGGAGGTAACAATGAGCAGTTCTTC. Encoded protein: CASTPGIAGGNNEQFF. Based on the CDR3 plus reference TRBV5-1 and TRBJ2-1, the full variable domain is KAGVTQTPRYLIKTRGQQVTLSCSPISGHRSVSWYQQTPGQGLQFLFEYFSETQRNKGNFPGRFSGRQFSNSRSEMNVSTLELGDSALYLCASTPGIAGGNNEQFFGPGTRLTVL.

CDR3 region: CASSPQGGFGNTIYF. The CDR3 DNA reads TGTGCCAGCTCACCACAGGGAGGATTTGGAAACACCATATATTTT. V usage is TRBV18 and J usage is TRBJ1-3; D remains unclear. The V gene lost 1 base and the J gene lost 3 bases, with 10 bases spanning the gap. The CDR3 has 15 residues. The germline V gene encodes CDR1 KGHSH and CDR2 LQKENI.

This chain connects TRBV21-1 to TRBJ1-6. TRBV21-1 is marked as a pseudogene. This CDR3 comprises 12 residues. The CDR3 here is CASSNILSPLHF. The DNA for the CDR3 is TGTGCCAGCAGCAATATTTTATCACCCCTCCACTTT.

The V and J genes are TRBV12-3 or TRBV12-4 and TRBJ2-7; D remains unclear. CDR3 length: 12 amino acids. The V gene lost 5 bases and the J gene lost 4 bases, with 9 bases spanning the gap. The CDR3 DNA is TGTGCCAGCAGTCTCCAGAGGTACGAGCAGTACTTC. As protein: CASSLQRYEQYF.

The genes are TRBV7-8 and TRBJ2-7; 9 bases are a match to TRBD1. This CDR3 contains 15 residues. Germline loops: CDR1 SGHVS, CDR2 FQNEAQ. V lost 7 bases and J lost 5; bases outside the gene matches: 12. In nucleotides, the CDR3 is TGTGCCAGCACCCAAACTGGGACAGGGAGCCACGAGCAGTACTTC. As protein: CASTQTGTGSHEQYF.

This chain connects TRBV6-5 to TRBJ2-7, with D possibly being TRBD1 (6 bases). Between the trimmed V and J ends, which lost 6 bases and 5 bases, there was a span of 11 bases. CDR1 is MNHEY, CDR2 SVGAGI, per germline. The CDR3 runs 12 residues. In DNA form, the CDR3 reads TGTGCCAGCAGCCAACAGGGCCACGAGCAGTACTTC. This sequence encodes CASSQQGHEQYF.

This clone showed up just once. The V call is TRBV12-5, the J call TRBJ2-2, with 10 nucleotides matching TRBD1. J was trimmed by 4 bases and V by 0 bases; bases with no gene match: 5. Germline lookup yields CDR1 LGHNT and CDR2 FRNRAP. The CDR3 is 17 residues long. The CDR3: CASGLVRTGGSTGELFF. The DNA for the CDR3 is TGTGCTAGTGGTTTGGTACGGACAGGGGGAAGCACCGGGGAGCTGTTTTTT.

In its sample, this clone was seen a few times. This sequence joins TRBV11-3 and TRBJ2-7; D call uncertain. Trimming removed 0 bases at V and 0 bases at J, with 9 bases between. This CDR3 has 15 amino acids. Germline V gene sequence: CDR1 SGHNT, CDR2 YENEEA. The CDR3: CASSLDPESSYEQYF. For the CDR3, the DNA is TGTGCCAGCAGCTTAGATCCAGAGAGCTCCTACGAGCAGTACTTC.

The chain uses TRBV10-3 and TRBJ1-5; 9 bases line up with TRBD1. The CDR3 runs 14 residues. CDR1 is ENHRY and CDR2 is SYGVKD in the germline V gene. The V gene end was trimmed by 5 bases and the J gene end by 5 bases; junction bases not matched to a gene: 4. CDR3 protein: CAISPGQGHQPQHF. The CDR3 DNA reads TGTGCCATCAGTCCGGGACAGGGTCATCAGCCCCAGCATTTT.